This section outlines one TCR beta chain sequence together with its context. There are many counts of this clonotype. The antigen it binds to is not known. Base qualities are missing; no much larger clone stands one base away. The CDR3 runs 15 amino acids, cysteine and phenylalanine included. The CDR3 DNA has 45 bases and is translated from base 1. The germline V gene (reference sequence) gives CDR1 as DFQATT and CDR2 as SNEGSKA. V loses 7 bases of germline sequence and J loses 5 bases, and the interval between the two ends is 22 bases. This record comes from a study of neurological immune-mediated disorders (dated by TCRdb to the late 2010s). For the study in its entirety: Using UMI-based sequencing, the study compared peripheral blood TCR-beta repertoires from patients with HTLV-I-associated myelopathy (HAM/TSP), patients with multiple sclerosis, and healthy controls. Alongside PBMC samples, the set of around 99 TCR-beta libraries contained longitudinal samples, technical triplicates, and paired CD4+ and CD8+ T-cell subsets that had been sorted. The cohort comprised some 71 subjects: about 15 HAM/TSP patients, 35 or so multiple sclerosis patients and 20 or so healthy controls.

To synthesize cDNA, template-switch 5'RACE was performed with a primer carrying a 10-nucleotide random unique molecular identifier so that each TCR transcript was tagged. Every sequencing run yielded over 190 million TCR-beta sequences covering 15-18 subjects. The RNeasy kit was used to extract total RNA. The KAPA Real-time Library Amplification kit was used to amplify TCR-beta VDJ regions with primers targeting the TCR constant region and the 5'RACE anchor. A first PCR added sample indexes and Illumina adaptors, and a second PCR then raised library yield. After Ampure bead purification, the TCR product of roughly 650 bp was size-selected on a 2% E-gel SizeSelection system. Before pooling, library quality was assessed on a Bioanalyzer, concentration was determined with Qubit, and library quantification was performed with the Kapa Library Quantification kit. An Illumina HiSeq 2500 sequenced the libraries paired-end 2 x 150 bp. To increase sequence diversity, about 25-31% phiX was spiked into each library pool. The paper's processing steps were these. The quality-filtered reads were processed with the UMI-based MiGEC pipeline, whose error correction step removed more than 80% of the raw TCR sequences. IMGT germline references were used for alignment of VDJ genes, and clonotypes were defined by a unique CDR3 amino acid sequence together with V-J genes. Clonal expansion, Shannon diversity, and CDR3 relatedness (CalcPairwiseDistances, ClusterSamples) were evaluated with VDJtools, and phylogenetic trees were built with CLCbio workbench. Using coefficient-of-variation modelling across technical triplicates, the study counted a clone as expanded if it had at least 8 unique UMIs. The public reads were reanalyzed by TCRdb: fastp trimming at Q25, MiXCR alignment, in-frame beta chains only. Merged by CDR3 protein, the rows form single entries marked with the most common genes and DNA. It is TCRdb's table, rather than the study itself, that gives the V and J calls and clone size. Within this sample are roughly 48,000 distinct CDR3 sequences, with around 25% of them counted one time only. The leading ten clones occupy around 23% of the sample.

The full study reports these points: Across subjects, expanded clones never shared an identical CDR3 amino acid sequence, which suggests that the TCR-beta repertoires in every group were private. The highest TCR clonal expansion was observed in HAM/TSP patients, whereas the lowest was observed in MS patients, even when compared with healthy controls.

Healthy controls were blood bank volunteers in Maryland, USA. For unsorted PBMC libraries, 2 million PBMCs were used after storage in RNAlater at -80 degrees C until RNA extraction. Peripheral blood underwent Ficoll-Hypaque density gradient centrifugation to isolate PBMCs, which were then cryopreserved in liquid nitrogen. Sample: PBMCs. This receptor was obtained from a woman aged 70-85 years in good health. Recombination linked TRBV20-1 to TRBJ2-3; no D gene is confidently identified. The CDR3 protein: CSVHPRSDTVDTQYF. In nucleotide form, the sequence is TGCAGTGTACATCCTAGGTCGGATACGGTAGATACGCAGTATTTT.